One sample yielded the 14 T cell receptor beta chains listed below, sequenced in a study of blood T cell repertoires in COVID-19. Assay used: immunoSEQ multiplex PCR; TCRdb lists only in-frame clones, some missing. The sample has approximately 92,000 clones, 65% to 85% seen once. The specimen was peripheral blood. Receptor source: a man aged 65-85 years with active or convalescent COVID-19.

This chain joins TRBV11-2 and TRBJ2-7, with 15 nucleotides matching TRBD2. Trimming took 4 bases from V and 9 from J; bases not matched to a gene: 10. This CDR3 comprises 16 residues. Germline V gene sequence: CDR1 SGHAT, CDR2 FQNNGV. The CDR3 reads CASSSLGLAGGMWQYF. For the CDR3, the DNA is TGTGCCAGCAGCTCTTTGGGACTAGCGGGGGGTATGTGGCAGTACTTC.

This chain uses TRBV3-1 (or the pseudogene TRBV3-2) with TRBJ1-3; D is undetermined. V was pared by 2 bases and J by 2 bases, with 13 bases between. Germline CDR1 is LGHDT and CDR2 is YNNKEL (reference sequence). The CDR3 has 16 amino acids. CDR3 protein: CASSQPPIAAGNTIYF. The CDR3 DNA is TGTGCCAGCAGCCAACCGCCGATTGCGGCTGGAAACACCATATATTTT.

The CDR3 DNA reads as TGTGCCAGCAGTTTATGGGCCAGAATCCAAGCTAACTATGGCTACACCTTC. It translates to CASSLWARIQANYGYTF. The chain couples TRBV28 to TRBJ1-2, with unresolved D. V was pared by 0 bases and J by 0 bases, with 14 bases between. Germline loops: CDR1 MDHEN, CDR2 SYDVKM. The length of the CDR3 is 17 residues.

The rearrangement links TRBV6-5 to TRBJ1-2; D call uncertain. Trimming left V 4 bases short and J 2 bases short, with 8 bases between. The CDR3 sequence is 13 residues long. The germline CDR1 and CDR2 sequences are MNHEY and SVGAGI. CDR3 DNA: TGTGCCAGCAGTTCCCCGAGGAACTATGGCTACACCTTC. It codes for CASSSPRNYGYTF.

The rearrangement joins TRBV19 to TRBJ2-5; 9 positions match TRBD2. CDR1 and CDR2 from the germline V gene are LNHDA and SQIVND (reference sequence). This CDR3 has 17 amino acids. V shed 3 bases and J 5 bases; nucleotides not matched to a gene: 13. This chain's CDR3 is CASSILRSSGVSETQYF. The CDR3 DNA sequence: TGTGCCAGTAGTATCCTTCGGTCTAGCGGGGTATCCGAGACCCAGTACTTC.

This clone was seen more than once but under ten times. This chain links TRBV25-1 with TRBJ2-5, with a weak D call TRBD1 (7 bases). This CDR3 contains 14 residues. V shed 5 bases and J shed 2 bases, with 12 bases lying between them. Germline assignment: CDR1 MGHDK and CDR2 SYGVNS. The CDR3 sequence is CASSSSGGQETQYF. Here the CDR3 DNA reads TGTGCCAGCAGTTCATCAGGGGGGCAAGAGACCCAGTACTTC.

The chain employs TRBV27 and TRBJ2-5; 9 bases fit TRBD2. The CDR3 totals 15 residues. V dropped 2 bases and J dropped 3; count of bases not matched to a gene: 4. Germline-derived CDR1 and CDR2 are MNHEY and SMNVEV (reference sequence). CDR3: CASSLGGGGKETQYF. The CDR3 bases are TGTGCCAGCAGTTTAGGCGGGGGGGGGAAAGAGACCCAGTACTTC.

V and J are TRBV5-1 and TRBJ2-2; 10 nucleotides line up with TRBD2. CDR1 is SGHRS, CDR2 YFSETQ, per germline. The CDR3 totals 17 residues. Trimming cost V 3 bases and J 2 bases; bases outside gene matches: 7. The CDR3 loop reads CASSSLAGVLNTGELFF. In DNA, the CDR3 is TGCGCCAGCAGCTCGCTAGCGGGGGTTCTTAACACCGGGGAGCTGTTTTTT.

J is TRBJ2-7 and V is TRBV7-2; possible D gene TRBD1, 5 bases. CDR3 length: 15 residues. From germline, CDR1 is SGHTA and CDR2 FQGNSA. Trimming removed 1 base at V and 3 bases at J, with 13 bases between. The chain's CDR3 is CASSLVPGPFYEQYF. The CDR3 nucleotides read TGTGCCAGCAGCTTAGTACCAGGGCCCTTCTACGAGCAGTACTTC.

The gene calls are TRBV9 and TRBJ2-1; tentatively, D is TRBD1 (5 bases). The germline V gene has CDR1 SGDLS and CDR2 YYNGEE. The ends were cut back, 1 base at V and 0 bases at J, with 8 bases in the middle. CDR3 size: 15 residues. CDR3 nucleotides: TGTGCCAGCAGCGTAACAAGGGGCTCCTACAATGAGCAGTTCTTC. Protein: CASSVTRGSYNEQFF.

This chain connects TRBV2 to TRBJ1-5; D remains unclear. Germline values: CDR1 SNHLY, CDR2 FYNNEI. The CDR3 consists of 14 residues. With 7 bases removed from V and 0 bases from J, the gap between germline ends came to 10 bases. DNA of the CDR3: TGTGCCAGCAAGGAGACCCATAGCAATCAGCCCCAGCATTTT. It codes for CASKETHSNQPQHF.

The chain joins TRBV6-6 to TRBJ1-2, with D perhaps matching TRBD1 (5 bases). The CDR3 contains 13 residues. The germline V and J ends were trimmed by 5 bases and 5 bases, with 12 bases remaining between them. Germline CDR1 and CDR2: MNHNY and SVGAGI (reference sequence). CDR3 amino acids: CASSRDGGYGYTF. CDR3 bases: TGTGCCAGCAGTCGGGACGGAGGATATGGCTACACCTTC.

This clone appeared a single time. The genes are TRBV7-9 and TRBJ1-5; 8 bases align to TRBD1. This CDR3 comprises 15 residues. Germline CDR1 reads SEHNR; CDR2 reads FQNEAQ (reference sequence). Losses at the gene ends were 1 base for V and 7 bases for J; bases not matched to a gene: 6. CDR3 amino acids: CASSLGGQVPQPQHF. CDR3 sequence (DNA): TGTGCCAGCAGCTTAGGGGGACAGGTGCCCCAGCCCCAGCATTTT. Full variable domain (missing parts from reference TRBV7-9 and TRBJ1-5): DTGVSQNPRHKITKRGQNVTFRCDPISEHNRLYWYRQTLGQGPEFLTYFQNEAQLEKSRLLSDRFSAERPKGSFSTLEIQRTEQGDSAMYLCASSLGGQVPQPQHFGDGTRLSIL.

The chain uses TRBV5-4 and TRBJ2-6; perhaps TRBD1 as D (5 bases). V lost 2 bases and J 2 bases, leaving 8 bases between the germline ends. Germline V lookup: CDR1 SGHNT, CDR2 YYREEE (reference sequence). The CDR3 sequence is 15 residues long. As DNA, the CDR3 is TGTGCCAGCAGCTTTGGGGCCCCTGGGGCCAACGTCCTGACTTTC. It specifies CASSFGAPGANVLTF.